Sequencing of this T cell receptor beta chain was carried out in a study of T cells in narcolepsy. The wider study: Enrolled donors included narcolepsy type 1 or type 2 patients and healthy controls. Study-level points and caveats: Autoreactive clonotypes reportedly recurred in blood of same and different patients, not controls. Comparing one patient's CSF and blood CD4+ clonotypes highlighted HCRT- and TRIB2-specific autoreactive clonotypes.

Concerning this clone: Its cognate antigen is unknown. At the DNA level, this CDR3 is encoded by other sequences in the same sample as well.

Produced via immunoSEQ multiplex PCR; TCRdb's table is partial and in-frame only. The sample has 25,000 or so clones, 65% to 90% seen once; the top ten hold roughly 10%. Material for sequencing was memory (CD45RA-) CD4+ T cells from blood. The source is a human donor in good health.

Written as DNA, the CDR3 is TGTGCCAGCAGCTTGACTCTTATGGGAGGGAGGGGGGCCGAGACCCAGTACTTC. It yields the protein CASSLTLMGGRGAETQYF. The V gene is TRBV5-6, the J gene TRBJ2-5; D may be TRBD2 (7 bases). V lost 1 base and J lost 5, with 24 bases in between. The germline V gene has CDR1 SGHDT and CDR2 YYEEEE. The CDR3 totals 18 residues.